These T cell receptor beta chains were read from a single sample in a study of blood T cell repertoires in COVID-19. Sequencing used immunoSEQ multiplex PCR; TCRdb keeps in-frame clones, though not all of them. This sample has about 320,000 clones, with approximately 89% found just once. The sequencing input was peripheral blood. These receptor sequences come from a woman in her twenties or thirties with COVID-19, enrolled during active disease. CDR3s include the opening cysteine and the closing phenylalanine or tryptophan. The D gene is left open where the match is weak. Rows may omit the clone size; those that give it use once, few, many or a size class.

V gene	J gene	D gene	clone size	CDR3 DNA	CDR3 protein
TRBV2	TRBJ1-6	TRBD1	.	TGTGCCAGCAGTGCGGGACAGCTGAGCTCCTATAATTCACCCCTCCACTTT	CASSAGQLSSYNSPLHF
TRBV27	TRBJ2-5	TRBD2	once	TGTGCCAGCAGTTTGGTTTCGGGGGGGGGCCTTGAGACCCAGTACTTC	CASSLVSGGGLETQYF
TRBV6-5	TRBJ2-2	.	.	TGTGCCAGCACTATAGACAGCATCACCGGGGAGCTGTTTTTT	CASTIDSITGELFF
TRBV6-2/TRBV6-3	TRBJ1-2	.	.	TGTGCCAGCAGTGACTATGACAGTTACTATGGCTACACCTTC	CASSDYDSYYGYTF
TRBV13	TRBJ1-2	.	.	TGTGCCAGCAGCATAAGACAGGCCGGAGTGTCTCGCTACACCTTC	CASSIRQAGVSRYTF
TRBV18	TRBJ2-7	.	once	TGTGCCAGCTCACCCGGGAACACCTACGAGCAGTACTTC	CASSPGNTYEQYF
TRBV19	TRBJ2-3	.	.	TGTGCCACCAAAGTTAGGGGGGGCAAGGTGGCAGATACGCAGTATTTT	CATKVRGGKVADTQYF
TRBV30	TRBJ1-1	.	once	TGTGCCTGGAGTGCCTCAGGGCTAATGAACACTGAAGCTTTCTTT	CAWSASGLMNTEAFF
TRBV27	TRBJ2-1	TRBD2	.	TGTGCCAGCAGTTTATCTCCTCTAGCGGGGGGGACATTGGGACAGTTCTTC	CASSLSPLAGGTLGQFF
TRBV12-3/TRBV12-4	TRBJ1-4	.	.	TGTGCCAGCAGTTTCGAGGAAAAACTGTTTTTT	CASSFEEKLFF
TRBV19	TRBJ2-7	.	once	TGTGCCAGTAGTGTCTTGGCAGGGGAGCAGTACTTC	CASSVLAGEQYF
TRBV7-8	TRBJ1-4	.	.	TGTGCCAGCAGCTTAGAAGGCGGACTGGGTGAAAAACTGTTTTTT	CASSLEGGLGEKLFF
TRBV28	TRBJ1-5	.	.	TGTGCCAGCAGGCCCGGACTCAATCAGCCCCAGCATTTT	CASRPGLNQPQHF
TRBV7-6	TRBJ1-1	.	.	TGTGCCAGCAGCTTAGGACAGTCAGGAAACACTGAAGCTTTCTTT	CASSLGQSGNTEAFF
TRBV5-4	TRBJ2-7	TRBD2	.	TGTGCCAGCAGCTGGGGGGGGGAGTACGAGCAGTACTTC	CASSWGGEYEQYF
TRBV19	TRBJ1-3	.	.	TGTGCCAGTAGTAGGAGGACAGTCTCTGGAAACACCATATATTTT	CASSRRTVSGNTIYF
TRBV19	TRBJ1-1	.	.	TGTGCCAGTAGTCCTCGCCAGGTGGGGAGGGCTGAAGCTTTCTTT	CASSPRQVGRAEAFF
TRBV12-3/TRBV12-4	TRBJ2-2	.	.	TGTGCCAGCAGTTATCCAGGGACCGGGGAGCTGTTTTTT	CASSYPGTGELFF
TRBV2	TRBJ1-2	TRBD1	.	TGTGTGGACAGGGGTCCACATGGCTACACCTTC	CVDRGPHGYTF
TRBV9	TRBJ1-6	TRBD1	.	TGTGCCAGCAGCACCCGACAGGGGGCAGATTCACCCCTCCACTTT	CASSTRQGADSPLHF
TRBV6-1	TRBJ1-3	.	.	TGTGCCAGCAGTGAAATCTCGCAGGCTGGAAACACCATATATTTT	CASSEISQAGNTIYF
TRBV2	TRBJ1-2	.	.	TGTGCCAGCAGTGAAAGGGCGGGGGATTACTATGGCTACACCTTC	CASSERAGDYYGYTF
TRBV7-2	TRBJ2-5	TRBD2	.	TGTGCCAGCATCGGGGGACTAGCGGGGAGGGCTGAGACCCAGTACTTC	CASIGGLAGRAETQYF
TRBV2	TRBJ1-2	.	.	TGTGCCAGCAGTGGTACTGACGGCCGAGGCGGCTACACCTTC	CASSGTDGRGGYTF
TRBV2	TRBJ1-5	.	.	TGTGCCAGCAGTGAGGAGGGCAATCAGCCCCAGCATTTT	CASSEEGNQPQHF
TRBV27	TRBJ1-4	TRBD1	.	TGTGCCAGCAGCCCGAAGGGGGCTGGTAATGAAAAACTGTTTTTT	CASSPKGAGNEKLFF
TRBV29-1	TRBJ1-3	TRBD1	.	TGCAGCGGGCGGGAGGGGGCCCAAGGAAACACCATATATTTT	CSGREGAQGNTIYF
TRBV28	TRBJ2-1	TRBD1	.	TGTGCCAGCAGTCACGGGAACAGGGGGCTATACAATGAGCAGTTCTTC	CASSHGNRGLYNEQFF
TRBV7-2	TRBJ2-3	.	.	TGTGCCAGCAGCTTAGGTGGCACCACAGATACGCAGTATTTT	CASSLGGTTDTQYF
TRBV7-2	TRBJ2-7	TRBD2	.	TGTGCCAGCAGCCCCGCTAGCGGGTCCTACGAGCAGTACTTC	CASSPASGSYEQYF
TRBV7-9	TRBJ2-7	.	.	TGTGCCAGCAGCCCCCCTGGGCCCTACGAGCAGTACTTC	CASSPPGPYEQYF
TRBV7-9	TRBJ1-1	TRBD1	.	TGTGCCAGCAGCTCCGGACAGGCAAAAGCTTTCTTT	CASSSGQAKAFF
TRBV4-3	TRBJ2-1	.	.	TGCGCCAGCAGCCAAGATCCAACCGTCCGGGGGGCTTACAATGAGCAGTTCTTC	CASSQDPTVRGAYNEQFF
TRBV29-1	TRBJ1-5	.	once	TGCAGCGTCGGAGAGGGCAATCAGCCCCAGCATTTT	CSVGEGNQPQHF
TRBV5-1	TRBJ2-5	TRBD2	.	TGCGCCAGCAGCTTGACAGCGGGGGCCCGGGGGGAGACCCAGTACTTC	CASSLTAGARGETQYF
TRBV19	TRBJ1-1	TRBD1	.	TGTGCCAGTAGTCCGGGACAGGGGATCAACACTGAAGCTTTCTTT	CASSPGQGINTEAFF